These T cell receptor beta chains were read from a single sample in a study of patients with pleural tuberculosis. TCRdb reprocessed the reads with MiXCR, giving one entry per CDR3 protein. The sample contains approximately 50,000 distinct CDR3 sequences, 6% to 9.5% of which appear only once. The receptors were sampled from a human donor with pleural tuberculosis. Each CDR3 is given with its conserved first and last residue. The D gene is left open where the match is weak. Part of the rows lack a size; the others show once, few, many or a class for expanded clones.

DNA: TGTGCCAGCAGTCTACTAGGACGGGCAAGCACAGATACGCAGTATTTT
CDR3: CASSLLGRASTDTQYF
J: TRBJ2-3
size: many
D: NA
V: TRBV28

DNA: TGTGCCAGCAGTCCGGGACTAGATTTCACAGATACGCAGTATTTT
CDR3: CASSPGLDFTDTQYF
J: TRBJ2-3
size: many
D: TRBD2
V: TRBV2

DNA: TGTGCCACCAGTGAGAGGACGGTCCGCAATGAGCAGTTCTTC
CDR3: CATSERTVRNEQFF
J: TRBJ2-1
size: large
D: NA
V: TRBV24-1

DNA: TGCGCCAGCAGCCCGACGGGAGAGGATTCACCCCTCCACTTT
CDR3: CASSPTGEDSPLHF
J: TRBJ1-6
size: many
D: NA
V: TRBV5-1

DNA: TGTGCCAGCAGTTCCACGGTAGAAGCTTTCTTT
CDR3: CASSSTVEAFF
J: TRBJ1-1
size: many
D: NA
V: TRBV6-2/TRBV6-3

DNA: TGCAGCGTTGAACCTGCATCTAGCACAGATACGCAGTATTTT
CDR3: CSVEPASSTDTQYF
J: TRBJ2-3
size: NA
D: NA
V: TRBV29-1

DNA: TGTGCCAGCAGTGGGGGCACGAGCAATCAGCCCCAGCATTTT
CDR3: CASSGGTSNQPQHF
J: TRBJ1-5
size: many
D: NA
V: TRBV2

DNA: TGTGCCAGCTCACCATCACGGAGGGGCGAAAACACCATATATTTT
CDR3: CASSPSRRGENTIYF
J: TRBJ1-3
size: NA
D: NA
V: TRBV18

DNA: TGTGCCAGCAGCTTATCCCTCACTGAAGCTTTCTTT
CDR3: CASSLSLTEAFF
J: TRBJ1-1
size: many
D: NA
V: TRBV11-1

DNA: TGCGCCAGCAGCGATCGAAGGGGCACAGATACGCAGTATTTT
CDR3: CASSDRRGTDTQYF
J: TRBJ2-3
size: many
D: NA
V: TRBV10-1

DNA: TGTGCCAGTACCCCAGATACCGGGGAGCTGTTTTTT
CDR3: CASTPDTGELFF
J: TRBJ2-2
size: many
D: NA
V: TRBV19

DNA: TGTGCCAGCAGCCAGGAACTAGCGGTTGGGGCAGATACGCAGTATTTT
CDR3: CASSQELAVGADTQYF
J: TRBJ2-3
size: many
D: TRBD2
V: TRBV4-2

DNA: TGCAGTGCTCCCCGGGGGAGTAGCACAGATACGCAGTATTTT
CDR3: CSAPRGSSTDTQYF
J: TRBJ2-3
size: many
D: NA
V: TRBV20-1

DNA: TGTGCCATCACTCAGACCCGGGACAAGAACACTGAAGCTTTCTTT
CDR3: CAITQTRDKNTEAFF
J: TRBJ1-1
size: many
D: NA
V: TRBV10-3

DNA: TGTGCCAGCAGCTCGTCCCCAGGGAACTATGGCTACACCTTC
CDR3: CASSSSPGNYGYTF
J: TRBJ1-2
size: NA
D: NA
V: TRBV12-3/TRBV12-4

DNA: TGCAGCGTTGAAGATCCGGGACTAGCGATTCACGAGCAGTACTTC
CDR3: CSVEDPGLAIHEQYF
J: TRBJ2-7
size: NA
D: TRBD2
V: TRBV29-1

DNA: TGTGCCATCAGGACAGGTCTCTGGGCTTTCTTT
CDR3: CAIRTGLWAFF
J: TRBJ1-1
size: NA
D: TRBD1
V: TRBV27